Listed here are 27 T cell receptor beta chains from one sample, sequenced in a study of blood T cell repertoires in COVID-19. Repertoires were generated with immunoSEQ multiplex PCR, while TCRdb's copy carries only in-frame clones and drops some. The profile covers about 120,000 clones, with around 81% appearing a single time and more than 9% taken by the ten largest. Material for sequencing was peripheral blood. These TCRs come from a human donor in a cohort sampled during active COVID-19.

The V and J genes are TRBV3-1 (or the pseudogene TRBV3-2) and TRBJ2-1; 10 nucleotides align to TRBD2. In germline, CDR1 is LGHDT, CDR2 YNNKEL (reference sequence). The length of the CDR3 is 16 residues. After removal of 0 bases from V and 4 bases from J, the junction contained 3 bases not matched to a gene. The CDR3 DNA sequence: TGTGCCAGCAGCCAAGATCGACTAGCGGGTTACAATGAGCAGTTCTTC. It codes for CASSQDRLAGYNEQFF.

The chain couples TRBV18 to TRBJ2-7, with D possibly being TRBD1 (6 bases). In germline, CDR1 is KGHSH, CDR2 LQKENI. V lost 5 bases and J 3 bases, leaving 17 bases between the germline ends. The CDR3 is made up of 15 amino acids. The CDR3 is CASSTANTGIYEQYF. CDR3 sequence (DNA): TGTGCCAGCTCAACCGCGAATACAGGGATCTACGAGCAGTACTTC.

The chain links TRBV30 to TRBJ2-4; 9 bases fit TRBD1. The ends lost 2 bases at V and 10 bases at J; junction bases unmatched: 6. Germline assignment: CDR1 GTSNPN and CDR2 SVGIG (reference sequence). CDR3 length: 13 amino acids. The CDR3 sequence is CAWSSQGAGIQYF. The CDR3 coding sequence is TGTGCCTGGAGTTCACAGGGGGCTGGAATTCAGTACTTC.

This sequence joins TRBV5-5 and TRBJ1-1; tentatively, D is TRBD1 (6 bases). With 3 bases removed from V and 0 bases from J, the gap between germline ends came to 15 bases. Germline values: CDR1 SGHKS, CDR2 YYEKEE (reference sequence). The CDR3 has 16 residues. The DNA of the CDR3 is TGTGCCAGCAGCTCGGTTCAGGGGATTATGAACACTGAAGCTTTCTTT. It is translated as CASSSVQGIMNTEAFF.

This clone was observed once. The genes are TRBV5-4 and TRBJ2-7, with TRBD1 identical over 9 bases. The CDR3 runs 18 residues. CDR1 is SGHNT, CDR2 YYREEE, per germline (reference sequence). The ends lost 7 bases at V and 0 bases at J; junction bases unmatched: 17. CDR3 in DNA: TGTGCCAGCGGGGACCTTGAGATGGGGACAGGGAGCTCCTACGAGCAGTACTTC. It encodes CASGDLEMGTGSSYEQYF.

The table lists this clone with a count of one. V and J are TRBV19 and TRBJ2-1; no reliable D call. Trimming cost V 3 bases and J 4 bases, with 7 bases left between them. The CDR3 totals 13 residues. The germline gives CDR1 LNHDA, CDR2 SQIVND (reference sequence). The CDR3 loop is CASSMPGYNEQFF. The CDR3 DNA sequence: TGTGCCAGTAGTATGCCAGGATACAATGAGCAGTTCTTC.

The CDR3 DNA is TGTGCCAGCAGTGAAACTAGCGGGTCCAGCACAGATACGCAGTATTTT. Translated: CASSETSGSSTDTQYF. The chain combines TRBV6-4 with TRBJ2-3, with TRBD2 matching 9 bases. Germline CDR1 MRHNA, CDR2 SNTAGT. The CDR3 is 16 amino acids. J lost 0 bases, V lost 3 bases, and 4 bases had no gene match.

This chain joins TRBV6-1 and TRBJ1-1; the D is unclear. Trimming pared 3 bases from V and 6 bases from J, leaving 8 bases between. The CDR3 loop spans 12 amino acids. The germline V gene encodes CDR1 MNHNS and CDR2 SASEGT. CDR3 DNA sequence: TGTGCCAGCAGTGACACTTTGCCTGAAGCTTTCTTT. Translation gives CASSDTLPEAFF.

This sequence joins TRBV7-2 and TRBJ2-4; TRBD1 matches at 8 bases. Trimming removed 3 bases from V and 5 bases from J; junction bases left unmatched: 9. Germline CDR1 reads SGHTA; CDR2 reads FQGNSA. The CDR3 is made up of 16 amino acids. CDR3 sequence: CASSLTSRGRENIQYF. The DNA of the CDR3 is TGTGCCAGCAGCTTGACCAGCAGGGGGCGGGAAAACATTCAGTACTTC.

The rearrangement joins TRBV4-2 to TRBJ2-1; a weak D match, TRBD1 (5 bases). The CDR3 consists of 14 residues. Trimming removed 4 bases at V and 6 bases at J, with 13 bases between. Germline CDR1 and CDR2: LGHNA and YNFKEQ. The CDR3 sequence: CASSLNRLVNEQFF. The CDR3 DNA reads TGTGCCAGCAGCCTAAACAGGCTCGTCAATGAGCAGTTCTTC.

The chain joins TRBV7-9 to TRBJ2-7; TRBD1 matches 10 bases. Trimming at V came to 4 bases and at J to 2 bases, leaving 8 bases not matched to a gene. Per germline, CDR1 SEHNR and CDR2 FQNEAQ (reference sequence). This CDR3 has 16 residues. In DNA form, the CDR3 reads TGTGCCAGCAGCTCGAGCTGGGACAGGGGCCCCTACGAGCAGTACTTC. Translated: CASSSSWDRGPYEQYF.

This sequence joins TRBV7-3 and TRBJ2-1; TRBD2 agrees at 11 bases. From germline, CDR1 is SGHTA and CDR2 FQGTGA. V trimming: 4 bases; J trimming: 8 bases; junction bases outside the gene matches: 7. The CDR3 is 15 amino acids. CDR3 DNA: TGTGCCAGCAGCTCCGGCCTAGCGGGGGGCGATGAGCAGTTCTTC. Protein: CASSSGLAGGDEQFF.

The chain has TRBV19 and TRBJ1-4; 7 bases match TRBD1. With 7 bases clipped from V and 5 bases from J, the junction kept 4 bases outside the gene matches. The CDR3 length is 13 residues. The germline V gene has CDR1 LNHDA and CDR2 SQIVND (reference sequence). CDR3 protein: CASTGTVNEKLFF. The CDR3 bases are TGTGCCAGTACCGGGACAGTCAATGAAAAACTGTTTTTT.

The CDR3 region has the DNA TGTGCCAGTAGTCTGCGACAGGGCCGGAGCACTGAAGCTTTCTTT. Its translation is CASSLRQGRSTEAFF. The chain carries TRBV19 and TRBJ1-1; TRBD1 agrees at 7 bases. J lost 4 bases, V lost 5 bases, and 10 bases had no gene match. The CDR3 spans 15 residues. CDR1 is LNHDA, CDR2 SQIVND, per germline (reference sequence).

This chain uses TRBV28 with TRBJ2-7; a possible D gene is TRBD1 (6 bases). The ends were cut back, 6 bases at V and 6 bases at J, with 9 bases in the middle. Germline CDR1 and CDR2: MDHEN and SYDVKM. The CDR3 is 11 residues long. The CDR3 region is CASSPGVEQYF. CDR3 DNA sequence: TGTGCCAGCAGCCCAGGGGTCGAGCAGTACTTC.

The chain links TRBV5-6 to TRBJ1-4; maybe TRBD1 (5 bases). There are 15 residues in the CDR3. Per the germline V gene, CDR1 is SGHDT and CDR2 is YYEEEE. The V end was cut by 3 bases, the J end by 3 bases, with 12 bases between. The CDR3 loop is CASSSETDPNEKLFF. Here the CDR3 DNA reads TGTGCCAGCAGCTCCGAGACAGATCCTAATGAAAAACTGTTTTTT.

V is TRBV5-1 and J is TRBJ2-1, with 11 bases that match TRBD2. There are 17 residues in the CDR3. Unmatched junction bases numbered 11, after V lost 1 base and J lost 8 bases. Germline V gene data show CDR1 as SGHRS and CDR2 as YFSETQ. The CDR3 nucleotides are TGCGCCAGCAGCTTGTGGCCTAGCGGGGGGCCCCAAGATGAGCAGTTCTTC. This sequence encodes CASSLWPSGGPQDEQFF.

This chain connects TRBV7-7 to TRBJ1-1, with a possible D match to TRBD1 (5 bases). Deletions cut 6 bases from V and 4 bases from J, with 18 bases between. Germline lookup yields CDR1 SSHAT and CDR2 FNYEAQ (reference sequence). CDR3 length: 15 amino acids. The CDR3 sequence is CASSCTKTGGTEAFF. DNA for the CDR3: TGTGCCAGCAGTTGCACCAAAACGGGGGGCACTGAAGCTTTCTTT.

The chain combines TRBV19 with TRBJ1-1; D is uncertain. Germline V gives CDR1 LNHDA, CDR2 SQIVND (reference sequence). Trimming took 6 bases from V and 2 from J, leaving 10 bases between them. CDR3 length equals 13 residues. The CDR3 is CASSWNSNTEAFF. Here the CDR3 DNA reads TGTGCCAGTAGCTGGAACAGCAACACTGAAGCTTTCTTT. Full variable domain (rest looked up from reference TRBV19 and TRBJ1-1): DGGITQSPKYLFRKEGQNVTLSCEQNLNHDAMYWYRQDPGQGLRLIYYSQIVNDFQKGDIAEGYSVSREKKESFPLTVTSAQKNPTAFYLCASSWNSNTEAFFGQGTRLTVV.

The chain is built from TRBV30 and TRBJ2-2; 10 positions agree with TRBD2. Germline CDR1 reads GTSNPN; CDR2 reads SVGIG (reference sequence). This CDR3 contains 16 residues. With V trimmed by 0 bases and J by 4 bases, 5 bases remained unmatched. The CDR3 region is CAWSVAGGPATGELFF. Written as DNA, the CDR3 is TGTGCCTGGAGTGTAGCGGGAGGGCCTGCCACCGGGGAGCTGTTTTTT.

As regards this clone: The sample contains more than one DNA sequence encoding this CDR3. The chain carries TRBV20-1 and TRBJ1-6, with a weak D call TRBD1 (5 bases). Germline lookup yields CDR1 DFQATT and CDR2 SNEGSKA (reference sequence). The CDR3 totals 16 residues. V shed 3 bases and J shed 0 bases, with 12 bases lying between them. The DNA of the CDR3 is TGCAGTGCTAGTAGGACACCAAGCTCCTATAATTCACCCCTCCACTTT. Residues: CSASRTPSSYNSPLHF.

Here the CDR3 reads CASSQRAGAGEQYF. The CDR3 coding sequence is TGTGCCAGCAGCCAGCGGGCGGGAGCTGGCGAGCAGTACTTC. The chain recombines TRBV14 with TRBJ2-7; 7 nucleotides line up with TRBD2. The CDR3 runs to 14 residues. CDR1 is SGHDN and CDR2 is FVKESK in the germline V gene. J was trimmed by 6 bases and V by 3 bases; bases with no gene match: 8.

This clone was seen only a few times. This chain uses TRBV19 with TRBJ1-1, with D possibly being TRBD1 (5 bases). Germline V gene data show CDR1 as LNHDA and CDR2 as SQIVND (reference sequence). The CDR3 extends over 15 amino acids. Trimming cost V 9 bases and J 3 bases, with 20 bases left between them. CDR3 loop: CASQPAKGLYTEAFF. DNA for the CDR3: TGTGCCAGCCAACCAGCGAAGGGGCTTTACACTGAAGCTTTCTTT.

The chain uses TRBV28 and TRBJ2-6, with 11 bases aligning to TRBD1. CDR1 and CDR2 from the germline V gene are MDHEN and SYDVKM. The CDR3 consists of 17 residues. V was clipped by 6 bases and J by 0 bases; unmatched bases: 4. The CDR3 sequence is CASRWTGGNSGANVLTF. CDR3 coding DNA: TGTGCCAGCAGGTGGACAGGGGGCAACTCTGGGGCCAACGTCCTGACTTTC.

J is TRBJ2-7 and V is TRBV5-6; 8 bases map to TRBD1. CDR3 length: 14 residues. J lost 2 bases, V lost 2 bases, and 3 bases had no gene match. Germline CDR1 reads SGHDT; CDR2 reads YYEEEE. The DNA of the CDR3 is TGTGCCAGCAGCTTTGTACAGGGGGCCTACGAGCAGTACTTC. Its translation is CASSFVQGAYEQYF. The full variable domain, with the rest looked up from reference TRBV5-6 and TRBJ2-7, is DAGVTQSPTHLIKTRGQQVTLRCSPKSGHDTVSWYQQALGQGPQFIFQYYEEEERQRGNFPDRFSGHQFPNYSSELNVNALLLGDSALYLCASSFVQGAYEQYFGPGTRLTVT.

This chain links TRBV18 with TRBJ2-6; D may be TRBD1 (5 bases). Germline V lookup: CDR1 KGHSH, CDR2 LQKENI. V shed 1 base and J shed 0 bases, with 10 bases lying between them. There are 17 residues in the CDR3. CDR3 loop: CASSPRGPSSGANVLTF. In nucleotides, the CDR3 is TGTGCCAGCTCACCACGGGGCCCAAGCTCTGGGGCCAACGTCCTGACTTTC.

This chain joins TRBV19 and TRBJ1-2; 12 nucleotides match TRBD1. This CDR3 region has 18 residues. Germline values: CDR1 LNHDA, CDR2 SQIVND (reference sequence). Trimming at V came to 5 bases and at J to 2 bases, leaving 12 bases not matched to a gene. The CDR3 sequence is CASSVESGTGGGNYGYTF. The CDR3 region has the DNA TGTGCCAGTAGTGTCGAATCCGGGACAGGGGGCGGAAACTATGGCTACACCTTC.